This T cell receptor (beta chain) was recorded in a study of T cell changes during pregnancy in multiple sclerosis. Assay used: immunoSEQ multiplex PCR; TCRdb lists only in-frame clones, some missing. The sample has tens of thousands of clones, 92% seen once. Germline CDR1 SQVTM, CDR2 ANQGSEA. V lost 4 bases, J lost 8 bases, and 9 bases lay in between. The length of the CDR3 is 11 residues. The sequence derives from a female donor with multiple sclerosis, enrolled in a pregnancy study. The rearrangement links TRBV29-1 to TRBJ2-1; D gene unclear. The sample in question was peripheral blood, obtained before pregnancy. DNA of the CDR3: TGCAGCGTTGCTGTCCGGGATGAGCAGTTCTTC. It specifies CSVAVRDEQFF.